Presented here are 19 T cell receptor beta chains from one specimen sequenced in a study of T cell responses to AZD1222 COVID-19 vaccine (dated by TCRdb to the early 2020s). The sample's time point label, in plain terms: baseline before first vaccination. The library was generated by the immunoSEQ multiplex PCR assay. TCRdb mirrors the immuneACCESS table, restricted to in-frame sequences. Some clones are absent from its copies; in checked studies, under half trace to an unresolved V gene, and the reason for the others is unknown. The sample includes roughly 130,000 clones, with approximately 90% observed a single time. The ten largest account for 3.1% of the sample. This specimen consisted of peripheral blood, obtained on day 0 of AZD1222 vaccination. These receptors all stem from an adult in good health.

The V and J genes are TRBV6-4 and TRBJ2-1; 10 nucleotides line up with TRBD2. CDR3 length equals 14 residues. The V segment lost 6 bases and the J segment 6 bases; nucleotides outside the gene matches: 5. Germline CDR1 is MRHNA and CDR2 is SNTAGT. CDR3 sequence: CASSPSGSSNEQFF. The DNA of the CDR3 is TGTGCCAGCAGCCCTAGCGGGAGTTCCAATGAGCAGTTCTTC.

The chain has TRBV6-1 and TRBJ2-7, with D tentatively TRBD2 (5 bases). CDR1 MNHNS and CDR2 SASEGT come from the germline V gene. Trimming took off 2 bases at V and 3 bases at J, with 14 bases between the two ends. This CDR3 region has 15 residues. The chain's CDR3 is CASSERAELDYEQYF. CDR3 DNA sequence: TGTGCCAGCAGTGAAAGAGCGGAACTCGACTACGAGCAGTACTTC.

CDR3 coding DNA: TGTGCCAGCGGAGGCAGCCTCTCCTACGAGCAGTACTTC. This gives the protein CASGGSLSYEQYF. The rearrangement links TRBV2 to TRBJ2-7; D possibly corresponds to TRBD2 (5 bases). V lost 8 bases, J lost 0 bases, and 11 bases lay in between. Germline V gives CDR1 SNHLY, CDR2 FYNNEI. This CDR3 has 13 residues.

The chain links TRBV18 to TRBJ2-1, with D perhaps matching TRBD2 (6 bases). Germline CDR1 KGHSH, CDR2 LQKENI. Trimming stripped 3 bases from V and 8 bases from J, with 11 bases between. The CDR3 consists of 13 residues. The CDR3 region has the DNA TGTGCCAGCTCACCCCCTAGCGTGGATGAGCAGTTCTTC. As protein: CASSPPSVDEQFF.

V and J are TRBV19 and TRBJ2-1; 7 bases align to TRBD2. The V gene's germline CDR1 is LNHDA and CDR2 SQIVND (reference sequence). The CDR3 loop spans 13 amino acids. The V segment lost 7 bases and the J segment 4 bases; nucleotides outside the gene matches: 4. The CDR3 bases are TGTGCCAGTAACCCGGGACTATACAATGAGCAGTTCTTC. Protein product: CASNPGLYNEQFF.

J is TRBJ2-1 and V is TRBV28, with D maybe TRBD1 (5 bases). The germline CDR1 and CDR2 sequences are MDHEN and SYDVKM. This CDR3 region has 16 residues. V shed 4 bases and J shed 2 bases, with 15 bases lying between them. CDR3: CASSYPPGRAYNEQFF. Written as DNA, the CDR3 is TGTGCCAGCAGTTATCCACCAGGCAGGGCCTACAATGAGCAGTTCTTC.

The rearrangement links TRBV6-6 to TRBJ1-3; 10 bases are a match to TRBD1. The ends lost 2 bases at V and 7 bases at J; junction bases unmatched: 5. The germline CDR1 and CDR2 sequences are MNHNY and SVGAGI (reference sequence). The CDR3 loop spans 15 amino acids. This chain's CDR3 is CASSYPRTGGNTIYF. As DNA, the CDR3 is TGTGCCAGCAGTTACCCGCGGACAGGGGGGAACACCATATATTTT.

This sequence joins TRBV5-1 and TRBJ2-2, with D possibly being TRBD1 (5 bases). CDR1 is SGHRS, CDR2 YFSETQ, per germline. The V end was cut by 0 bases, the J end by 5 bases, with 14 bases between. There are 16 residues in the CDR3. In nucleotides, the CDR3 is TGCGCCAGCAGCTTGGTTTCTGGGGCGCGGACCGGGGAGCTGTTTTTT. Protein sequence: CASSLVSGARTGELFF. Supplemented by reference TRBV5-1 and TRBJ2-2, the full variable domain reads KAGVTQTPRYLIKTRGQQVTLSCSPISGHRSVSWYQQTPGQGLQFLFEYFSETQRNKGNFPGRFSGRQFSNSRSEMNVSTLELGDSALYLCASSLVSGARTGELFFGEGSRLTVL.

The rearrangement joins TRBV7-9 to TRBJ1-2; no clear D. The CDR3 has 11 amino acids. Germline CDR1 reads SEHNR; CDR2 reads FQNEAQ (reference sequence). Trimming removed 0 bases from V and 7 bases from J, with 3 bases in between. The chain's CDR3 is CASSLASGYTF. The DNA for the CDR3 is TGTGCCAGCAGCTTAGCGAGTGGCTACACCTTC.

CDR3 nucleotide sequence: TGTGCCAGCAAGGGAGGACAGGGGGCGAATGAGCAGTTCTTC. Encoded protein: CASKGGQGANEQFF. The gene calls are TRBV2 and TRBJ2-1, with 11 positions matching TRBD1. With V trimmed by 7 bases and J by 7 bases, 6 bases remained unmatched. Germline assignment: CDR1 SNHLY and CDR2 FYNNEI. This CDR3 spans 14 amino acids.

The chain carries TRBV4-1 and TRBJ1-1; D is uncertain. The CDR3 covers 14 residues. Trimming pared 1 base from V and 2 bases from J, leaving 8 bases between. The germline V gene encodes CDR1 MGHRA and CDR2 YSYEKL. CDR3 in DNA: TGCGCCAGCAGCCAAGGTCGCTCAAACACTGAAGCTTTCTTT. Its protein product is CASSQGRSNTEAFF.

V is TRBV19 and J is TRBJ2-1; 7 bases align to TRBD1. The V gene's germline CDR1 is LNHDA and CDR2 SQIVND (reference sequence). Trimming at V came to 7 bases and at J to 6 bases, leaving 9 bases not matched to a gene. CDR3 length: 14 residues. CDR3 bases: TGTGCCAGTAATATGAAGGGGGCCTCCAATGAGCAGTTCTTC. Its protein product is CASNMKGASNEQFF.

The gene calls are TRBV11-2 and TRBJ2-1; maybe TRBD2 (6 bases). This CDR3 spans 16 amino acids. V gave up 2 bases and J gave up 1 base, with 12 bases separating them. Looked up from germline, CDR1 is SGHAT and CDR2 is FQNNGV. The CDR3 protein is CASSLFAGSSYNEQFF. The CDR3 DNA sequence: TGTGCCAGCAGCTTATTCGCGGGAAGTTCCTACAATGAGCAGTTCTTC.

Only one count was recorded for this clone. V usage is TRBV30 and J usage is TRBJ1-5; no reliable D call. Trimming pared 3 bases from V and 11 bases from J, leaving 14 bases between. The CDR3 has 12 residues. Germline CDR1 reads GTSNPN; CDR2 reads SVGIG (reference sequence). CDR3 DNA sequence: TGTGCCTGGAGCCTCCGACAAGGCGCCCAGCATTTT. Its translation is CAWSLRQGAQHF.

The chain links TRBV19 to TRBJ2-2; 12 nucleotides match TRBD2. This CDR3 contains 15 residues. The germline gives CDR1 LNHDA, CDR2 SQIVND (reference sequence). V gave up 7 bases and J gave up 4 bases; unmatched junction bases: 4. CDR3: CASKLAGGITGELFF. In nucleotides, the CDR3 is TGTGCCAGTAAGCTAGCGGGGGGGATCACCGGGGAGCTGTTTTTT.

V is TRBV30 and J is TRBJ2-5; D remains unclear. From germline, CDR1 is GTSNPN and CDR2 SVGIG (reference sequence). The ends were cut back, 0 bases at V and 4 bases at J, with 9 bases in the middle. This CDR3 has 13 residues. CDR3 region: CAWSVRMGETQYF. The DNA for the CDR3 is TGTGCCTGGAGTGTACGCATGGGAGAGACCCAGTACTTC.

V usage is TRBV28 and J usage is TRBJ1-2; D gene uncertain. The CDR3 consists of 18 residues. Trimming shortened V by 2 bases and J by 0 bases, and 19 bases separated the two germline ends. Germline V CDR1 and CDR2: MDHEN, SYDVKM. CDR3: CASSLVGSPSLANYGYTF. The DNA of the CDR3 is TGTGCCAGCAGTTTAGTTGGCAGCCCATCCTTAGCTAACTATGGCTACACCTTC.

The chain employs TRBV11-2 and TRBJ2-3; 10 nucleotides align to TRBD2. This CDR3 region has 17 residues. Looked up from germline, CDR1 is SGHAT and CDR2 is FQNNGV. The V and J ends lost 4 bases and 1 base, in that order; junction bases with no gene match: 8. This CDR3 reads CASSSPLAGPRTDTQYF. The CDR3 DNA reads TGTGCCAGCAGCTCCCCACTAGCGGGGCCCCGCACAGATACGCAGTATTTT.

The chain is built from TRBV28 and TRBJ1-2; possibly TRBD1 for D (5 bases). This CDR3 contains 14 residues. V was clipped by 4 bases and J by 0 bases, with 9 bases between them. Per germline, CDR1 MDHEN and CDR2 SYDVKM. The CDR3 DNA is TGTGCCAGCAGTTGGGGCAGTTCTAACTATGGCTACACCTTC. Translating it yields CASSWGSSNYGYTF.